The next 6 T cell receptor beta chains were all read from a single sample in a study of Ad26.COV2.S vaccination and SARS-CoV-2 variants (dated by TCRdb to about 2021). To prepare the library, the immunoSEQ multiplex PCR assay was applied. TCRdb's version of the immuneACCESS table is confined to in-frame rearrangements and falls short of the full clone set. An unresolved V gene accounts for under half of the shortfall where checked; the remainder is of unknown origin. The sample table shows about 330,000 clones, and almost 90% are seen once. The ten top clones hold roughly 6% of the sample. The label giving this sample's treatment or condition can be read as: around 19 received Ad26.COV2.S at low or high dose, single or two shots; a few received placebo; per-sample allocation not given. Repertoires of vaccine and placebo recipients were sequenced from samples taken on day 63 after the first injection.

The material sequenced was peripheral blood, taken in a trial of Ad26.COV2.S vaccine versus placebo. The receptors originated from a person aged 18-65 years who received the Ad26.COV2.S COVID-19 vaccine or a placebo.

This chain links TRBV6-9 with TRBJ2-7; 7 positions agree with TRBD2. The CDR3 is made up of 13 amino acids. Unmatched junction bases numbered 5, after V lost 8 bases and J lost 1 base. Germline CDR1 and CDR2: MNHGY and SVAAGI. The CDR3 DNA is TGTGCCAGCTCAGGCGGGAGATCCTACGAGCAGTACTTC. Its translation: CASSGGRSYEQYF.

The chain employs TRBV7-2 and TRBJ1-5, with TRBD1 identical over 8 bases. The ends lost 2 bases at V and 7 bases at J; junction bases unmatched: 4. Germline CDR1 reads SGHTA; CDR2 reads FQGNSA. This CDR3 region has 14 residues. The CDR3 region has the DNA TGTGCCAGCAGCTTAATCCCAGGGGGCCAGCCCCAGCATTTT. Its protein product is CASSLIPGGQPQHF.

The chain combines TRBV9 with TRBJ2-1, with a weak D call TRBD2 (6 bases). V gave up 7 bases and J gave up 9 bases, with 23 bases separating them. The CDR3 runs 15 residues. Germline lookup yields CDR1 SGDLS and CDR2 YYNGEE. The CDR3 DNA follows: TGTGCCAGCGACCCGGGGGAGAATAGCGGACTTGAGCAGTTCTTC. Translated: CASDPGENSGLEQFF.

The chain recombines TRBV10-2 with TRBJ2-5; 12 bases align to TRBD1. V gave up 5 bases and J gave up 5 bases; unmatched junction bases: 24. Germline V gene sequence: CDR1 WSHSY, CDR2 SAAADI. The CDR3 has 21 residues. This chain's CDR3 is CASSPTFLQPGTGGSRETQYF. CDR3 nucleotide sequence: TGCGCCAGCAGTCCGACTTTTCTTCAGCCCGGGACAGGGGGCTCCAGGGAGACCCAGTACTTC.

The V gene is TRBV7-9, the J gene TRBJ1-2; TRBD1 is a possible D gene (6 bases). Trimming stripped 5 bases from V and 8 bases from J, with 15 bases between. The CDR3 is made up of 13 amino acids. The germline V gene encodes CDR1 SEHNR and CDR2 FQNEAQ (reference sequence). CDR3 DNA: TGTGCCAGCAGCCCACGACAGGAATCCGGCTACACCTTC. The encoded protein is CASSPRQESGYTF.

The chain links TRBV9 to TRBJ2-3; 9 nucleotides agree with TRBD1. CDR1 is SGDLS, CDR2 YYNGEE, per germline. The CDR3 has 15 residues. J lost 1 base, V lost 3 bases, and 3 bases had no gene match. CDR3 residues: CASSARDRGTDTQYF. Written as DNA, the CDR3 is TGTGCCAGCAGCGCCCGGGACAGGGGCACAGATACGCAGTATTTT.